What follows are 24 T cell receptor beta chains derived from one specimen sequenced in a study of blood T cell repertoires in COVID-19. Sequenced by immunoSEQ multiplex PCR; TCRdb stores in-frame clones only, minus some. The repertoire holds roughly 80,000 clones, with approximately 86% as singletons. Sequences were obtained from peripheral blood. The receptors stem from a woman between 55 and 75 years old with acute or convalescent COVID-19.

The gene calls are TRBV2 and TRBJ1-2; maybe TRBD1 (5 bases). Germline V CDR1 and CDR2: SNHLY, FYNNEI. The CDR3 has 13 residues. The V end was cut by 5 bases, the J end by 1 base, with 8 bases between. CDR3 loop: CASSNRINYGYTF. In DNA, the CDR3 is TGTGCCAGCAGTAACAGGATTAACTATGGCTACACCTTC. Drawing the rest from reference TRBV2 and TRBJ1-2, the complete variable domain is EPEVTQTPSHQVTQMGQEVILRCVPISNHLYFYWYRQILGQKVEFLVSFYNNEISEKSEIFDDQFSVERPDGSNFTLKIRSTKLEDSAMYFCASSNRINYGYTFGSGTRLTVV.

The table lists this clone with a count of one. The V and J genes are TRBV28 and TRBJ2-5; 9 nucleotides agree with TRBD1. Germline values: CDR1 MDHEN, CDR2 SYDVKM. The CDR3 length is 15 residues. The junction had 11 bases not matched to a gene; V was cut back by 7 bases and J by 5 bases. CDR3 nucleotide sequence: TGTGCCAGCACCAAACCGACAGGGGGGCGGGAGACCCAGTACTTC. It encodes CASTKPTGGRETQYF.

This clone was counted a single time. The V call is TRBV6-2 or TRBV6-3, the J call TRBJ1-1; TRBD1 matches 8 bases. Looked up from germline, CDR1 is MNHEY and CDR2 is SVGEGT. The CDR3 is made up of 16 amino acids. V lost 5 bases and J lost 4; bases outside the gene matches: 12. As DNA, the CDR3 is TGTGCCAGCAGTGCTGACAGGGGCCGGGGCGGCACTGAAGCTTTCTTT. This sequence encodes CASSADRGRGGTEAFF.

This clone occurred once. CDR3 bases: TGCAGCGCCAGCGGCACCTCCTACAATGAGCAGTTCTTC. Its translation is CSASGTSYNEQFF. This chain joins TRBV29-1 and TRBJ2-1, with D tentatively TRBD2 (5 bases). The germline V gene has CDR1 SQVTM and CDR2 ANQGSEA. Trimming left V 7 bases short and J 0 bases short, with 10 bases between. The CDR3 length is 13 residues.

This clone was detected once. The V gene is TRBV3-1 (or the pseudogene TRBV3-2), the J gene TRBJ2-7; D not certain. The germline V gene encodes CDR1 LGHDT and CDR2 YNNKEL (reference sequence). The germline V and J ends were trimmed by 1 base and 7 bases, with 8 bases remaining between them. There are 12 residues in the CDR3. The CDR3 protein is CASSQGTGEQYF. In DNA, the CDR3 is TGTGCCAGCAGCCAAGGAACGGGTGAGCAGTACTTC.

The chain employs TRBV7-9 and TRBJ1-4; 7 bases match TRBD1. V lost 4 bases and J lost 8; bases outside the gene matches: 7. The CDR3 totals 14 residues. Germline V gene data show CDR1 as SEHNR and CDR2 as FQNEAQ (reference sequence). The CDR3 region has the DNA TGTGCCAGCAGCTCGGACAGGTTGGGGGAAAAACTGTTTTTT. Amino acid sequence: CASSSDRLGEKLFF.

V is TRBV25-1 and J is TRBJ1-6; D is unresolved. Germline CDR1 is MGHDK and CDR2 is SYGVNS. V lost 5 bases and J lost 11, with 16 bases in between. There are 14 residues in the CDR3. CDR3 amino acids: CASSQSLSPAPLHF. CDR3 sequence (DNA): TGTGCCAGCAGTCAGTCCCTGTCGCCCGCACCCCTCCACTTT.

The J gene is TRBJ2-3, the V gene TRBV20-1; D uncertain. V was pared by 4 bases and J by 2 bases, with 4 bases between. Germline values: CDR1 DFQATT, CDR2 SNEGSKA (reference sequence). The CDR3 totals 11 residues. The CDR3 reads CSAKLTDTQYF. DNA for the CDR3: TGCAGTGCTAAACTCACAGATACGCAGTATTTT.

CDR3 residues: CSASPSNRGSNTEAFF. The CDR3 bases are TGCAGTGCTAGTCCAAGTAACAGGGGCTCGAACACTGAAGCTTTCTTT. The V and J genes are TRBV20-1 and TRBJ1-1, with 7 bases matching TRBD1. This CDR3 spans 16 amino acids. V trimming: 3 bases; J trimming: 1 base; junction bases outside the gene matches: 11. Germline V gene sequence: CDR1 DFQATT, CDR2 SNEGSKA (reference sequence).

The gene calls are TRBV13 and TRBJ1-1, with no clear D. The CDR3 runs 13 residues. Looked up from germline, CDR1 is PRHDT and CDR2 is FYEKMQ (reference sequence). V was shortened by 8 bases and J by 10 bases, with 20 bases between the two germline ends. The CDR3 reads CASLRVGGEGAFF. The CDR3 nucleotides read TGTGCCAGCCTGCGGGTGGGAGGAGAAGGAGCTTTCTTT.

CDR3 nucleotides: TGTGCCAGCAGCGCTCCGGCGGGACTAGCGGGAGGCGGGTACGAGCAGTACTTC. It specifies CASSAPAGLAGGGYEQYF. The genes are TRBV2 and TRBJ2-7; TRBD2 matches at 15 bases. Losses at the gene ends were 6 bases for V and 4 bases for J; bases not matched to a gene: 13. Germline V gives CDR1 SNHLY, CDR2 FYNNEI. The CDR3 consists of 18 residues.

The chain couples TRBV7-6 to TRBJ2-7, with 8 bases aligning to TRBD1. The V and J ends lost 3 bases and 10 bases, in that order; junction bases with no gene match: 14. CDR3 length: 15 amino acids. The V gene's germline CDR1 is SGHVS and CDR2 FNYEAQ. CDR3 in amino acids: CASSLRSTQGAEQYF. The CDR3 region has the DNA TGTGCCAGCAGCTTGCGATCGACTCAGGGGGCGGAACAGTACTTC.

The chain joins TRBV28 to TRBJ1-2, with 10 positions matching TRBD1. Germline V gene data show CDR1 as MDHEN and CDR2 as SYDVKM. The trim removed 5 bases at V and 6 bases at J, leaving 6 bases unmatched. This CDR3 comprises 14 residues. The DNA of the CDR3 is TGTGCCAGCAGTCAGACGGGGACAGGGGATGGCTACACCTTC. It specifies CASSQTGTGDGYTF.

The J gene is TRBJ1-2, the V gene TRBV30, with 9 bases that match TRBD1. With 3 bases clipped from V and 6 bases from J, the junction kept 8 bases outside the gene matches. Germline assignment: CDR1 GTSNPN and CDR2 SVGIG (reference sequence). CDR3 size: 14 residues. The CDR3 spells CAWSQTTGGHGYTF. The CDR3 DNA follows: TGTGCCTGGAGCCAAACTACAGGGGGCCATGGCTACACCTTC.

The genes are TRBV10-1 and TRBJ2-3, with TRBD2 matching over 7 bases. CDR1 is WNHNN, CDR2 SYGVQD, per germline (reference sequence). Germline trimming cut 5 bases from V and 2 bases from J; bases unmatched to any gene: 13. The CDR3 is 17 amino acids. The CDR3 loop is CASSPRLAMHPTDTQYF. The CDR3 nucleotides read TGCGCCAGCAGTCCTAGACTAGCCATGCACCCCACAGATACGCAGTATTTT.

The V call is TRBV27, the J call TRBJ2-1, with a tentative D call TRBD2 (5 bases). V was cut by 5 bases and J by 10 bases, with 27 bases left in between. Germline V gives CDR1 MNHEY, CDR2 SMNVEV (reference sequence). CDR3 length equals 17 residues. In nucleotides, the CDR3 is TGTGCCAGCAGTATGGAGGCGGATCCCGGGATTTATAGGGAGCAGTTCTTC. Its protein is CASSMEADPGIYREQFF.

The chain has TRBV2 and TRBJ1-3, with D perhaps matching TRBD1 (5 bases). This CDR3 region has 14 residues. From germline, CDR1 is SNHLY and CDR2 FYNNEI. Trimming cost V 4 bases and J 2 bases, with 9 bases left between them. CDR3 amino acids: CASSGGTAGNTIYF. The DNA for the CDR3 is TGTGCCAGCAGTGGCGGGACTGCTGGAAACACCATATATTTT.

The chain is built from TRBV11-2 and TRBJ1-5; D gene unclear. V lost 1 base to trimming and J lost 5 bases, with 6 bases between them. The germline V gene has CDR1 SGHAT and CDR2 FQNNGV. This CDR3 spans 13 amino acids. CDR3 nucleotide sequence: TGTGCCAGCAGCTTAGTGCAGGATCAGCCCCAGCATTTT. Encoded protein: CASSLVQDQPQHF.

The chain links TRBV7-8 to TRBJ1-1; 7 bases map to TRBD1. CDR3 length: 15 residues. Germline CDR1 reads SGHVS; CDR2 reads FQNEAQ. The trim removed 5 bases at V and 4 bases at J, leaving 10 bases unmatched. CDR3 nucleotide sequence: TGTGCCAGCAGCAATCAACAGGGGATAGGCACTGAAGCTTTCTTT. Its protein is CASSNQQGIGTEAFF.

This chain connects TRBV30 to TRBJ2-3; possible D gene TRBD2, 5 bases. V was shortened by 4 bases and J by 4 bases, with 9 bases between the two germline ends. CDR1 is GTSNPN, CDR2 SVGIG, per germline (reference sequence). This CDR3 has 12 residues. CDR3 nucleotide sequence: TGTGCCTGGAAAGCGGTGGCAGATACGCAGTATTTT. Translated: CAWKAVADTQYF.

V is TRBV5-1 and J is TRBJ1-4; 7 bases are a match to TRBD1. After removal of 4 bases from V and 8 bases from J, the junction contained 11 bases not matched to a gene. The CDR3 sequence is 15 residues long. The V gene's germline CDR1 is SGHRS and CDR2 YFSETQ. The CDR3 loop is CASSPEGATGEKLFF. The CDR3 DNA reads TGCGCCAGCAGCCCCGAGGGGGCGACAGGAGAAAAACTGTTTTTT.

V gene TRBV19 combines with J gene TRBJ2-1; possibly TRBD2 for D (5 bases). The CDR3 contains 15 residues. The V and J ends lost 3 bases and 7 bases respectively, with 16 bases between them. Germline CDR1 reads LNHDA; CDR2 reads SQIVND (reference sequence). DNA for the CDR3: TGTGCCAGTAGTATTTCGGGGTGGGTCGAAAATGAGCAGTTCTTC. Protein product: CASSISGWVENEQFF.

The V call is TRBV19, the J call TRBJ1-5; D not certain. Per the germline V gene, CDR1 is LNHDA and CDR2 is SQIVND (reference sequence). The CDR3 contains 14 residues. V lost 1 base and J 6 bases, leaving 10 bases between the germline ends. Here the CDR3 DNA reads TGTGCCAGTAGTATAGGGGCCGGCAGTCAGCCCCAGCATTTT. It encodes CASSIGAGSQPQHF.

This clone was seen only once. This chain links TRBV20-1 with TRBJ2-7, with a possible D match to TRBD1 (5 bases). Between the trimmed V and J ends, which lost 3 bases and 6 bases, there was a span of 15 bases. Germline lookup yields CDR1 DFQATT and CDR2 SNEGSKA (reference sequence). The CDR3 runs 13 residues. CDR3: CSASQPGISEQYF. The DNA of the CDR3 is TGCAGTGCTAGTCAGCCAGGGATTAGCGAGCAGTACTTC.